These 23 T cell receptor beta chains share one sample of origin, sequenced in a study of T cell changes during pregnancy in multiple sclerosis. Produced via immunoSEQ multiplex PCR; TCRdb's table is partial and in-frame only. The table includes about 41,000 clones, roughly 87% detected once. The sample was CD4+ T cells from peripheral blood mononuclear cells, taken in the first trimester of pregnancy. Receptors were obtained from a female donor with multiple sclerosis, enrolled in a pregnancy study.

The J gene is TRBJ2-7, the V gene TRBV2; 8 positions agree with TRBD1. Germline V lookup: CDR1 SNHLY, CDR2 FYNNEI. The CDR3 has 16 residues. After removal of 4 bases from V and 2 bases from J, the junction contained 10 bases not matched to a gene. Here the CDR3 DNA reads TGTGCCAGCAGTGCCAAAGGTGGGACAGGACCCTACGAGCAGTACTTC. It specifies CASSAKGGTGPYEQYF.

V and J are TRBV4-2 and TRBJ2-4; unclear D gene. Trimming took off 8 bases at V and 0 bases at J, with 11 bases between the two ends. Germline CDR1 reads LGHNA; CDR2 reads YNFKEQ. The CDR3 is 14 amino acids. As DNA, the CDR3 is TGTGCCAGCGTAACAGCACTAGCCAAAAACATTCAGTACTTC. Protein product: CASVTALAKNIQYF.

The V call is TRBV25-1, the J call TRBJ2-1; 8 bases line up with TRBD1. The CDR3 has 15 residues. Unmatched junction bases numbered 8, after V lost 5 bases and J lost 5 bases. The germline V gene has CDR1 MGHDK and CDR2 SYGVNS. DNA for the CDR3: TGTGCCAGCAGTCACCTGACAGGGGTCAACAATGAGCAGTTCTTC. Translated: CASSHLTGVNNEQFF. Using reference TRBV25-1 and TRBJ2-1 for the parts outside the CDR3, the full variable domain is EADIYQTPRYLVIGTGKKITLECSQTMGHDKMYWYQQDPGMELHLIHYSYGVNSTEKGDLSSESTVSRIRTEHFPLTLESARPSHTSQYLCASSHLTGVNNEQFFGPGTRLTVL.

This clone was seen more than once but under ten times. CDR3 residues: CASSREGGGTGELFF. The DNA of the CDR3 is TGTGCCAGCAGCCGGGAGGGCGGGGGGACCGGGGAGCTGTTTTTT. The chain employs TRBV7-3 and TRBJ2-2; 8 nucleotides match TRBD2. Per the germline V gene, CDR1 is SGHTA and CDR2 is FQGTGA. The CDR3 loop spans 15 amino acids. Trimming cost V 5 bases and J 5 bases; bases outside gene matches: 7.

The chain carries TRBV28 and TRBJ1-1, with D perhaps TRBD1 (5 bases). The CDR3 spans 10 residues. Trimming cost V 10 bases and J 10 bases, with 13 bases left between them. Germline lookup yields CDR1 MDHEN and CDR2 SYDVKM. DNA for the CDR3: TGTGCCAATGCAGGGTCAGGAGCTTTCTTT. Its translation: CANAGSGAFF.

The chain combines TRBV27 with TRBJ1-1; 8 bases map to TRBD1. The CDR3 is 14 amino acids. The trim removed 10 bases at V and 4 bases at J, leaving 11 bases unmatched. Germline V lookup: CDR1 MNHEY, CDR2 SMNVEV (reference sequence). The CDR3 bases are TGTGCCACCAGCGCAGGGGGCTCGAGCACTGAAGCTTTCTTT. The encoded protein is CATSAGGSSTEAFF.

V gene TRBV27 combines with J gene TRBJ1-4; TRBD1 aligns across 8 bases. The CDR3 totals 16 residues. Germline V gene sequence: CDR1 MNHEY, CDR2 SMNVEV (reference sequence). V trimming: 3 bases; J trimming: 7 bases; junction bases outside the gene matches: 10. The DNA for the CDR3 is TGTGCCAGCAGTTTCCTCGTGACAGGGGAGGCTGAAAAACTGTTTTTT. As protein: CASSFLVTGEAEKLFF.

This chain uses TRBV6-6 with TRBJ2-1, with 9 bases lining up with TRBD2. CDR1 is MNHNY and CDR2 is SVGAGI in the germline V gene (reference sequence). The J segment lost 7 bases and the V segment lost 7 bases, leaving 14 bases of the junction unmatched. The CDR3 sequence is 16 residues long. The CDR3 loop is CASTTTSGQDENEQFF. The CDR3, as DNA: TGTGCCAGCACCACGACTAGCGGTCAAGACGAAAATGAGCAGTTCTTC.

This chain connects TRBV11-2 to TRBJ2-3; TRBD2 might be the D (5 bases). V lost 6 bases and J 0 bases, leaving 13 bases between the germline ends. CDR3 length: 15 amino acids. CDR1 is SGHAT, CDR2 FQNNGV, per germline. In DNA, the CDR3 is TGTGCCAGCAGTACACCGGGATCTAGCACAGATACGCAGTATTTT. It translates to CASSTPGSSTDTQYF.

The chain uses TRBV7-2 and TRBJ1-5, with 8 nucleotides matching TRBD1. The junction had 7 bases not matched to a gene; V was cut back by 5 bases and J by 7 bases. This CDR3 is built from 14 residues. CDR1 is SGHTA and CDR2 is FQGNSA in the germline V gene. As DNA, the CDR3 is TGTGCCAGCAGCACCGGACAGGGAATGCAGCCCCAGCATTTT. Translated, it gives CASSTGQGMQPQHF.

V and J are TRBV5-1 and TRBJ2-1; no reliable D call. Looked up from germline, CDR1 is SGHRS and CDR2 is YFSETQ. The CDR3 length is 15 residues. Trimming removed 1 base at V and 1 base at J, with 9 bases between. The CDR3 here is CASSLSIQSYNEQFF. Written as DNA, the CDR3 is TGCGCCAGCAGCTTGAGTATACAGTCCTACAATGAGCAGTTCTTC.

For the CDR3, the DNA is TGTGCCAGTAGTAGGGCCTCTAACTATGGCTACACCTTC. Its translation: CASSRASNYGYTF. The chain uses TRBV19 and TRBJ1-2; D unclear. V lost 4 bases and J lost 0, with 6 bases in between. The CDR3 has 13 residues. The germline V gene has CDR1 LNHDA and CDR2 SQIVND (reference sequence). Variable domain in full (rest from reference TRBV19 and TRBJ1-2): DGGITQSPKYLFRKEGQNVTLSCEQNLNHDAMYWYRQDPGQGLRLIYYSQIVNDFQKGDIAEGYSVSREKKESFPLTVTSAQKNPTAFYLCASSRASNYGYTFGSGTRLTVV.

The chain carries TRBV4-3 and TRBJ2-1, with D hard to call. V gave up 0 bases and J gave up 3 bases, with 18 bases separating them. Germline CDR1 reads LGHNA; CDR2 reads YSLEER. The CDR3 is 18 residues long. As DNA, the CDR3 is TGCGCCAGCAGCCAAGAGCCAATAGCCCCTGATTTCTACAATGAGCAGTTCTTC. Protein: CASSQEPIAPDFYNEQFF.

The chain is built from TRBV5-1 and TRBJ2-1, with TRBD2 as a possible D gene (6 bases). V was shortened by 4 bases and J by 4 bases, with 12 bases between the two germline ends. The CDR3 is 14 residues long. Germline loops: CDR1 SGHRS, CDR2 YFSETQ. CDR3 in DNA: TGCGCCAGCAGCCCAAGGGACTTTTACAATGAGCAGTTCTTC. This encodes CASSPRDFYNEQFF.

The rearrangement joins TRBV7-2 to TRBJ2-5; TRBD2 aligns across 9 bases. The CDR3 loop spans 16 amino acids. CDR1 and CDR2 from the germline V gene are SGHTA and FQGNSA. V was clipped by 4 bases and J by 4 bases; unmatched bases: 10. The CDR3 DNA reads as TGTGCCAGCAGCTCCTTACTAGCGGGCGGGGGAGAGACCCAGTACTTC. Protein: CASSSLLAGGGETQYF.

V is TRBV18 and J is TRBJ1-4, with D perhaps matching TRBD1 (6 bases). V lost 4 bases to trimming and J lost 5 bases, with 8 bases between them. In germline, CDR1 is KGHSH, CDR2 LQKENI. The CDR3 runs to 13 residues. CDR3 nucleotide sequence: TGTGCCAGCTCACTGGACAGCAATGAAAAACTGTTTTTT. Protein sequence: CASSLDSNEKLFF.

The chain uses TRBV7-9 and TRBJ2-2; TRBD2 matches at 13 bases. Germline V gives CDR1 SEHNR, CDR2 FQNEAQ (reference sequence). The CDR3 is 17 amino acids. The trim removed 3 bases at V and 5 bases at J, leaving 6 bases unmatched. CDR3 nucleotide sequence: TGTGCCAGCAGCTTGGCCCGGACTAGCGGGAGAACCGGGGAGCTGTTTTTT. As protein: CASSLARTSGRTGELFF. The full variable domain, in which reference TRBV7-9 and TRBJ2-2 provide the parts outside the CDR3, is DTGVSQNPRHKITKRGQNVTFRCDPISEHNRLYWYRQTLGQGPEFLTYFQNEAQLEKSRLLSDRFSAERPKGSFSTLEIQRTEQGDSAMYLCASSLARTSGRTGELFFGEGSRLTVL.

The chain is built from TRBV6-6 and TRBJ2-7, with 8 bases fitting TRBD2. J gave up 2 bases and V 2 bases, and 8 bases lay outside the gene matches. Germline CDR1 and CDR2: MNHNY and SVGAGI (reference sequence). CDR3 length equals 16 residues. The DNA of the CDR3 is TGTGCCAGCAGTTACGATGTAGCGGGAAGCCCCTACGAGCAGTACTTC. It codes for CASSYDVAGSPYEQYF.

This rearrangement joins TRBV6-5 to TRBJ2-3; 10 bases line up with TRBD1. This CDR3 has 14 residues. V shed 1 base, J shed 6 bases, and the junction held 1 base outside the gene matches. Germline-derived CDR1 and CDR2 are MNHEY and SVGAGI. The CDR3 DNA reads TGTGCCAGCAGTTACTTGGGACAGGGGGATACGCAGTATTTT. Its translation is CASSYLGQGDTQYF.

This clone has just a few counts. This chain joins TRBV6-1 and TRBJ2-7, with a tentative D call TRBD2 (7 bases). CDR1 and CDR2 from the germline V gene are MNHNS and SASEGT. V lost 2 bases, J lost 6 bases, and 11 bases lay in between. This CDR3 contains 13 residues. As DNA, the CDR3 is TGTGCCAGCAGTGAATGGAGGGGGGGCGAGCAGTACTTC. Protein sequence: CASSEWRGGEQYF.

The rearrangement links TRBV6-6 to TRBJ1-5; TRBD1 is a possible D gene (6 bases). V gave up 4 bases and J gave up 0 bases, with 10 bases separating them. CDR3 length equals 15 residues. The germline gives CDR1 MNHNY, CDR2 SVGAGI (reference sequence). The CDR3 DNA follows: TGTGCCAGCAGTTGGACAGACCTTAGCAATCAGCCCCAGCATTTT. This encodes CASSWTDLSNQPQHF.

J is TRBJ2-1 and V is TRBV4-3, with TRBD1 matching over 9 bases. Looked up from germline, CDR1 is LGHNA and CDR2 is YSLEER. V lost 0 bases and J lost 3; bases outside the gene matches: 3. The CDR3 spans 16 residues. Here the CDR3 DNA reads TGCGCCAGCAGCCAAGAGGGACAGGGCAGCTACAATGAGCAGTTCTTC. It specifies CASSQEGQGSYNEQFF.

The chain combines TRBV2 with TRBJ2-7; 10 bases map to TRBD2. The germline CDR1 and CDR2 sequences are SNHLY and FYNNEI. Trimming removed 4 bases from V and 4 bases from J; junction bases left unmatched: 4. The CDR3 is 14 residues long. CDR3 sequence reads: CASSAETSGYEQYF. The DNA for the CDR3 is TGTGCCAGCAGTGCGGAGACTAGCGGGTACGAGCAGTACTTC. The variable domain in full, completed from reference TRBV2 and TRBJ2-7, reads EPEVTQTPSHQVTQMGQEVILRCVPISNHLYFYWYRQILGQKVEFLVSFYNNEISEKSEIFDDQFSVERPDGSNFTLKIRSTKLEDSAMYFCASSAETSGYEQYFGPGTRLTVT.